This TCR beta chain is drawn from a study of cytomegalovirus exposure and HLA in healthy donors. Study outcomes and limitations: The only immune exposure information that was available was CMV serostatus.

The PCR made use of 60 Vbeta and 13 Jbeta primers. Profiled with immunoSEQ multiplex PCR; TCRdb holds only in-frame clones, not every one. The repertoire has fewer than 250,000 clones, roughly 80% of them found once; the top ten carry 2.9%. The CDR3 totals 15 residues. Per germline, CDR1 MNHEY and CDR2 SMNVEV (reference sequence). The ends lost 7 bases at V and 3 bases at J; junction bases unmatched: 8. This clone was counted once. Its specificity is unknown. The sequencing sample was made of PBMCs. The receptor was isolated from a man aged 25 to 40 in good health and CMV-seronegative. V gene TRBV27 combines with J gene TRBJ2-1, with 8 bases aligning to TRBD2. In nucleotides, the CDR3 is TGTGCCAGCACCCCTCGGGGGGGGGACTACAATGAGCAGTTCTTC. Its protein is CASTPRGGDYNEQFF.